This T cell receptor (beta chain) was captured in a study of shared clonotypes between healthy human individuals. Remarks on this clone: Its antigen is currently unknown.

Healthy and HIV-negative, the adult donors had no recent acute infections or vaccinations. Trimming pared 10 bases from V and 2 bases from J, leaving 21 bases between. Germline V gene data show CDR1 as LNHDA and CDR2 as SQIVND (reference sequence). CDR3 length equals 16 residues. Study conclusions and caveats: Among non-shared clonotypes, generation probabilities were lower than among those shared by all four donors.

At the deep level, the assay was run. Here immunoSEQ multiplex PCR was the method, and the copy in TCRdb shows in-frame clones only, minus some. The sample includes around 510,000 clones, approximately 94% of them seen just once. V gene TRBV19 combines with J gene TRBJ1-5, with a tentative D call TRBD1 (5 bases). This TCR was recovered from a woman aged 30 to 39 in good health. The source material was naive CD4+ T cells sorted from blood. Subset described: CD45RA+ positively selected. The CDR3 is CATRDPLGTRNQPQHF. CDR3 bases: TGTGCCACCCGAGACCCTCTGGGGACCCGCAATCAGCCCCAGCATTTT.